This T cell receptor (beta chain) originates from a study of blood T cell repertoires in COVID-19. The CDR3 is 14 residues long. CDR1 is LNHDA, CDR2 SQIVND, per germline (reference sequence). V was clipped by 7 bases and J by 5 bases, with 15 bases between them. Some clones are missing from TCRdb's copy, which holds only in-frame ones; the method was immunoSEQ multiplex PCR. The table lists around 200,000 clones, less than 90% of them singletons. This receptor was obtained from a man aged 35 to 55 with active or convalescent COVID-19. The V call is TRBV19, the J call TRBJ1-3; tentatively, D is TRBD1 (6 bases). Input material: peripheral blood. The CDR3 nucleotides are TGTGCCAGTACCCCGACAGGCCCCAGAAACACCATATATTTT. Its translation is CASTPTGPRNTIYF.